This T cell receptor beta chain was recovered during a study of blood T cell repertoires in COVID-19. Study information: Acute and convalescent COVID-19 specimens originated in the United States, Italy and Spain.

How the authors handled the data: From reference gene primer amplification, estimates of nucleated cell counts were derived. The data were produced by immunoSEQ multiplex PCR, yet TCRdb's version contains in-frame clones alone and is incomplete. D and trimming were read from the DNA, whereas the V and J calls and clone size are those reported in that table. This table has about 170,000 clones, under 90% appearing once. Enrolled during active infection, Seattle patients were then followed longitudinally. Input material: peripheral blood. The sequence was collected from a woman aged 65 to 85 with COVID-19, enrolled during active disease.

CDR3 DNA sequence: TGTGCCAGCAGAGGACAGGGGTGGGGATCTGGAAACACCATATATTTT. It codes for CASRGQGWGSGNTIYF. The chain is built from TRBV27 and TRBJ1-3, with 9 bases identical to TRBD1. Germline-derived CDR1 and CDR2 are MNHEY and SMNVEV (reference sequence). V was clipped by 6 bases and J by 1 base; unmatched bases: 7. There are 16 residues in the CDR3.